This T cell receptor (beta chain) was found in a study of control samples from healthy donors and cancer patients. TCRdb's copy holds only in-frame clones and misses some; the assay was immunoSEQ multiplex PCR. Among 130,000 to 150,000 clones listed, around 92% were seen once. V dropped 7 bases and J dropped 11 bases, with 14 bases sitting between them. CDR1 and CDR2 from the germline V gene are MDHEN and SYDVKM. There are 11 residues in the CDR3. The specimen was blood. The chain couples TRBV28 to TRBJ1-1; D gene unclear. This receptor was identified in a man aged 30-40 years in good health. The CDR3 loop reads CASTLGAGAFF. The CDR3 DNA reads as TGTGCCAGCACCTTGGGAGCGGGGGCTTTCTTT.